The clone carrying this T cell receptor beta chain has only a few counts. Its antigen remains unidentified. This record belongs to a study of metastatic and nonmetastatic thyroid tumors. In the study overall: Peripheral blood and tumor or nodule samples from malignant and benign thyroid patients were compared. Whole-study findings and limits: Reports indicated that malignant thyroid tumors showed significantly higher TCR beta diversity than benign nodules did, in blood and tumor.

Before thyroid surgery, none of the patients had received any treatment. The authors' processing: To classify distant metastasis in papillary thyroid cancer, a model was built from CDR3 differences across clinicopathological groups. TCRdb re-called the PCR reads through MiXCR. These V and J calls originate from TCRdb's pipeline instead of the authors' own analysis. This table holds about 50,000 clones, about 4% found once. V shed 5 bases and J shed 2 bases, with 22 bases lying between them. The CDR3 contains 17 residues. Germline values: CDR1 MNHNS, CDR2 SASEGT. The TCR originated in a female donor with papillary thyroid cancer or a benign thyroid nodule (not recorded which). Some clones in this sample may be carry-over from other donors' samples. Sequencing input: blood. The chain couples TRBV6-1 to TRBJ2-7; D could derive from TRBD1 or TRBD2 (6 bases each). The CDR3 region has the DNA TGTGCCAGCAGTCTCGGGAGAGGGGCAGGGGCAGCCTACGAGCAGTACTTC. Its protein is CASSLGRGAGAAYEQYF.